This TCR beta chain was sequenced during a study of shared clonotypes between healthy human individuals. Data came from immunoSEQ multiplex PCR; TCRdb stores just in-frame clones and leaves some out. This sample has 850,000 to 1,100,000 clones, with 70% to 80% found just once. This CDR3 is built from 17 residues. Germline CDR1 reads ENHRY; CDR2 reads SYGVKD. The junction had 11 bases not matched to a gene; V was cut back by 5 bases and J by 0 bases. V gene TRBV10-3 combines with J gene TRBJ2-3; 7 nucleotides align to TRBD1. This receptor was taken from a man between 18 and 29 years old in good health. Some clones in this sample may be carry-over from other donors' samples. Sequenced: memory CD4+ T cells from PBMCs. The subset denotes: CD45RA-negative fraction. CDR3 bases: TGTGCCATCAGTACTAGGACAGGTTTCGCTAGCACAGATACGCAGTATTTT. Amino acids: CAISTRTGFASTDTQYF.